This T cell receptor beta chain appears in the sequencing data of a study of blood T cell repertoires in COVID-19. Sequencing used immunoSEQ multiplex PCR; TCRdb keeps in-frame clones, though not all of them. Among 200,000 to 250,000 clones listed, just over 85% were seen once. Trimming pared 0 bases from V and 9 bases from J, leaving 5 bases between. Germline-derived CDR1 and CDR2 are SGHAT and FQNNGV. CDR3 size: 11 residues. Input material: peripheral blood. This chain joins TRBV11-2 and TRBJ1-1; D unresolved. The sequence came from a man between 18 and 29 years old with active or convalescent COVID-19. The CDR3 DNA reads as TGTGCCAGCAGCTTAGATCGTAAAGCTTTCTTT. Its protein is CASSLDRKAFF. The full variable domain, rest sourced from reference TRBV11-2 and TRBJ1-1, is EAGVAQSPRYKIIEKRQSVAFWCNPISGHATLYWYQQILGQGPKLLIQFQNNGVVDDSQLPKDRFSAERLKGVDSTLKIQPAKLEDSAVYLCASSLDRKAFFGQGTRLTVV.